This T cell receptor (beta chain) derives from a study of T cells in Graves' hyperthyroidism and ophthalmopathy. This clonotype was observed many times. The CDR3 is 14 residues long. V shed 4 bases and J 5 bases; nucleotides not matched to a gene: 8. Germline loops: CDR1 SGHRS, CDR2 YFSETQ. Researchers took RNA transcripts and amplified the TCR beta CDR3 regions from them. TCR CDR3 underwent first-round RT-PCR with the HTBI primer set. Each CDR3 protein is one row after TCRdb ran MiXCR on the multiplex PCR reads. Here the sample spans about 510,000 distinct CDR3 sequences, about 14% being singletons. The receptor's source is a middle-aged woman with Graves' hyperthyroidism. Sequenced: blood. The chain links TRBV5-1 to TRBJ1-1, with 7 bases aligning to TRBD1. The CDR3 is CASSEVPGGTEAFF. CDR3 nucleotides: TGCGCCAGCAGCGAAGTCCCAGGGGGAACTGAAGCTTTCTTT.